These T cell receptor beta chains were read from a single sample in a study of cytomegalovirus exposure and HLA in healthy donors. Profiled with immunoSEQ multiplex PCR; TCRdb holds only in-frame clones, not every one. Of approximately 120,000 clones listed, around 77% are singletons. Sequenced: PBMCs. Receptors were obtained from a man between 50 and 59 years old in good health and CMV-seronegative. The CDR3 runs from the conserved cysteine through the conserved F or W. Each record gives: J gene, V gene, D gene, clone size, CDR3 DNA, CDR3 protein. D genes are given only for firm matches. Expanded clones are given a class, and other clones once, few, many or no size at all.

J gene: TRBJ2-3; V gene: TRBV28; D gene: .; clone size: .; CDR3 DNA: TGTGCCAGCAGTTCCCCCCACGGGGAGAGAGATACGCAGTATTTT; CDR3 protein: CASSSPHGERDTQYF
J gene: TRBJ2-3; V gene: TRBV5-1; D gene: TRBD2; clone size: once; CDR3 DNA: TGCGCCAGCAGCTTGGAGCTAGCGGGACGCACAGATACGCAGTATTTT; CDR3 protein: CASSLELAGRTDTQYF
J gene: TRBJ1-3; V gene: TRBV2; D gene: .; clone size: .; CDR3 DNA: TGTGCCAGCAGCGCTGAAGCACAGCCGGGAAACACCATATATTTT; CDR3 protein: CASSAEAQPGNTIYF
J gene: TRBJ1-5; V gene: TRBV15; D gene: TRBD1; clone size: .; CDR3 DNA: TGTGCCACCAGCACCCCGGGACAGGGATCGTTCGGGAGGAATCAGCCCCAGCATTTT; CDR3 protein: CATSTPGQGSFGRNQPQHF
J gene: TRBJ2-7; V gene: TRBV7-8; D gene: TRBD1; clone size: .; CDR3 DNA: TGTGCCAGCAGCCCGAAGACCGGGACAGGGGTGTACGAGCAGTACTTC; CDR3 protein: CASSPKTGTGVYEQYF
J gene: TRBJ1-3; V gene: TRBV28; D gene: .; clone size: once; CDR3 DNA: TGTGCCAGCAGTTCTCGCGGCGCCCCCTCTGGAAACACCATATATTTT; CDR3 protein: CASSSRGAPSGNTIYF
J gene: TRBJ2-7; V gene: TRBV18; D gene: .; clone size: .; CDR3 DNA: TGTGCCAGCTCACCAGCAGGCCCGTCCGAGCAGTACTTC; CDR3 protein: CASSPAGPSEQYF
J gene: TRBJ2-1; V gene: TRBV2; D gene: TRBD2; clone size: .; CDR3 DNA: TGTGCCAGCCGACTATCCGGGACTAGCGGGAGAAATGAGCAGTTCTTC; CDR3 protein: CASRLSGTSGRNEQFF
J gene: TRBJ1-2; V gene: TRBV11-2; D gene: .; clone size: .; CDR3 DNA: TGTGCCAGCAGCCGAGAGGTCCTGGCTAACTATGGCTACACCTTC; CDR3 protein: CASSREVLANYGYTF
J gene: TRBJ2-1; V gene: TRBV7-6; D gene: .; clone size: .; CDR3 DNA: TGTGCCAGCGGCAGGGGTAATGAGCAGTTCTTC; CDR3 protein: CASGRGNEQFF
J gene: TRBJ2-1; V gene: TRBV11-2; D gene: .; clone size: few; CDR3 DNA: TGTGCCAGCAGCTTAGCGGGAAATGAGCAGTTCTTC; CDR3 protein: CASSLAGNEQFF
J gene: TRBJ1-3; V gene: TRBV5-1; D gene: TRBD1; clone size: .; CDR3 DNA: TGCGCCAGCAGTTTGACAGGGGGCTCTGGAAACACCATATATTTT; CDR3 protein: CASSLTGGSGNTIYF
J gene: TRBJ1-1; V gene: TRBV12-5; D gene: .; clone size: .; CDR3 DNA: TGTGCTAGTGGGTTGGCGTCGGGCACTGAAGCTTTCTTT; CDR3 protein: CASGLASGTEAFF
J gene: TRBJ2-7; V gene: TRBV4-1; D gene: .; clone size: .; CDR3 DNA: TGCGCCAGCAGCCAAGATACCGATAGAGTGGGGCCAGTCTCCTACGAGCAGTACTTC; CDR3 protein: CASSQDTDRVGPVSYEQYF
J gene: TRBJ2-5; V gene: TRBV9; D gene: .; clone size: .; CDR3 DNA: TGTGCCAGCAGCGTAGAGGGGACAATAGAAGAGACCCAGTACTTC; CDR3 protein: CASSVEGTIEETQYF
J gene: TRBJ2-7; V gene: TRBV18; D gene: TRBD2; clone size: .; CDR3 DNA: TGTGCCAGCTCGCGGGGACGCGGGAGTTACGAGCAGTACTTC; CDR3 protein: CASSRGRGSYEQYF
J gene: TRBJ1-2; V gene: TRBV28; D gene: TRBD1; clone size: few; CDR3 DNA: TGTGCCAGCAGTGCAGGGGGCGCGTATGGCTACACCTTC; CDR3 protein: CASSAGGAYGYTF
J gene: TRBJ1-2; V gene: TRBV2; D gene: TRBD1; clone size: .; CDR3 DNA: TGTGCCAGCAGCCTGGGACAGGGGGCTTCCTATGGCTACACCTTC; CDR3 protein: CASSLGQGASYGYTF
J gene: TRBJ1-6; V gene: TRBV29-1; D gene: .; clone size: once; CDR3 DNA: TGCAGCGTACAGACAGGCGGCAATTCACCCCTCCACTTT; CDR3 protein: CSVQTGGNSPLHF
J gene: TRBJ2-1; V gene: TRBV28; D gene: .; clone size: .; CDR3 DNA: TGTGCCAGCAGTCCCAGACTAGTTCGGTTCTTC; CDR3 protein: CASSPRLVRFF
J gene: TRBJ2-3; V gene: TRBV18; D gene: TRBD1; clone size: .; CDR3 DNA: TGTGCCAGCTCACCACTTCTTCGACAGGGTGGAGATACGCAGTATTTT; CDR3 protein: CASSPLLRQGGDTQYF
J gene: TRBJ2-5; V gene: TRBV28; D gene: TRBD2; clone size: .; CDR3 DNA: TGTGCCAGCAGGCTCTCTAGCGGGAGCAACGAAGAGACCCAGTACTTC; CDR3 protein: CASRLSSGSNEETQYF
J gene: TRBJ2-7; V gene: TRBV27; D gene: TRBD2; clone size: .; CDR3 DNA: TGTGCCAGCAGGGCAAGCGGGAGCTACGAGCAGTACTTC; CDR3 protein: CASRASGSYEQYF
J gene: TRBJ2-5; V gene: TRBV2; D gene: .; clone size: .; CDR3 DNA: TGTGCCAGCAGAGCATGGACTACAGTCGGGACCCAGTACTTC; CDR3 protein: CASRAWTTVGTQYF
J gene: TRBJ1-2; V gene: TRBV7-9; D gene: .; clone size: few; CDR3 DNA: TGTGCCAGCAGCTACTACAGGGCGGGTAACTATGGCTACACCTTC; CDR3 protein: CASSYYRAGNYGYTF
J gene: TRBJ1-2; V gene: TRBV4-2; D gene: .; clone size: few; CDR3 DNA: TGTGCCAGCAGCCAGGATACAGTAACCAACTATGGCTACACCTTC; CDR3 protein: CASSQDTVTNYGYTF
J gene: TRBJ2-3; V gene: TRBV9; D gene: TRBD2; clone size: .; CDR3 DNA: TGTGCCAGCAGCCCACCAATAGCGGGTAGTGCAGATACGCAGTATTTT; CDR3 protein: CASSPPIAGSADTQYF
J gene: TRBJ2-5; V gene: TRBV5-4; D gene: TRBD2; clone size: .; CDR3 DNA: TGTGCCAGCAGCACCGGGACTAGCGGGAGGCGGGGGGAGACCCAGTACTTC; CDR3 protein: CASSTGTSGRRGETQYF
J gene: TRBJ2-1; V gene: TRBV7-9; D gene: .; clone size: once; CDR3 DNA: TGTGCCAGCAGCCGCGTACGAACGGGATCCTACAATGAGCAGTTCTTC; CDR3 protein: CASSRVRTGSYNEQFF
J gene: TRBJ2-1; V gene: TRBV5-1; D gene: .; clone size: .; CDR3 DNA: TGCGCCAGCAGCTCCCTTACTGACAATGAGCAGTTCTTC; CDR3 protein: CASSSLTDNEQFF
J gene: TRBJ2-1; V gene: TRBV9; D gene: .; clone size: .; CDR3 DNA: TGTGCCAGCAGCGTAGATGGCTGGGCTGGGCTGAATGAGCAGTTCTTC; CDR3 protein: CASSVDGWAGLNEQFF
J gene: TRBJ2-2; V gene: TRBV2; D gene: TRBD2; clone size: .; CDR3 DNA: TGTGCCACCAGGGGAGCGGGAGAGTCGAACACCGGGGAGCTGTTTTTT; CDR3 protein: CATRGAGESNTGELFF
J gene: TRBJ1-2; V gene: TRBV6-1; D gene: .; clone size: .; CDR3 DNA: TGTGCCAGCAGGGCAGTTAACTATGGCTACACCTTC; CDR3 protein: CASRAVNYGYTF